The 10 T cell receptor beta chains given below trace back to one sample, sequenced in a study of T cells after yellow fever vaccination. TCRdb re-called the 5' RACE reads with MiXCR, one entry per CDR3 protein. The table records 100,000 to 150,000 distinct CDR3 sequences, 6.5% to 8% of them present only once. Sequences were derived from CD4+ T cells sorted from PBMCs, sampled roughly 10 days after the first yellow fever vaccination. All receptors come from a man aged 18 to 30 who received the YFV17D yellow fever vaccine.

This chain uses TRBV5-4 with TRBJ2-5; possible D gene TRBD2, 7 bases. Trimming shortened V by 7 bases and J by 4 bases, and 14 bases separated the two germline ends. The CDR3 has 13 residues. Per the germline V gene, CDR1 is SGHNT and CDR2 is YYREEE (reference sequence). For the CDR3, the DNA is TGTGCCAGCGGCTCGGGGGGCGGAGAGACCCAGTACTTC. It is translated as CASGSGGGETQYF.

The sample holds many counts of this clonotype. The chain links TRBV28 to TRBJ1-1; no firm D call. The CDR3 runs 16 residues. The V gene's germline CDR1 is MDHEN and CDR2 SYDVKM. The ends were cut back, 3 bases at V and 1 base at J, with 15 bases in the middle. The CDR3 sequence is CASSFQYSNPNTEAFF. CDR3 bases: TGTGCCAGCAGTTTTCAGTACTCCAACCCGAACACTGAAGCTTTCTTT. The whole variable domain, remainder taken from reference TRBV28 and TRBJ1-1, is DVKVTQSSRYLVKRTGEKVFLECVQDMDHENMFWYRQDPGLGLRLIYFSYDVKMKEKGDIPEGYSVSREKKERFSLILESASTNQTSMYLCASSFQYSNPNTEAFFGQGTRLTVV.

This clonotype was seen at least ten times. The CDR3 loop reads CASSFGQANTQYF. CDR3 coding DNA: TGTGCCAGCAGCTTTGGACAGGCCAATACGCAGTATTTT. The V call is TRBV7-2, the J call TRBJ2-3; 7 nucleotides match TRBD1. The germline V gene encodes CDR1 SGHTA and CDR2 FQGNSA. J gave up 7 bases and V 3 bases, and 4 bases lay outside the gene matches. The CDR3 totals 13 residues.

In its sample, this clonotype was seen many times. The chain has TRBV4-1 and TRBJ1-3, with 7 bases aligning to TRBD1. The CDR3 consists of 15 residues. V gave up 1 base and J gave up 4 bases; unmatched junction bases: 4. CDR1 MGHRA and CDR2 YSYEKL come from the germline V gene. For the CDR3, the DNA is TGCGCCAGCAGCCAAGCAGGGGGAGGCGGAAACACCATATATTTT. It yields the protein CASSQAGGGGNTIYF.

The chain uses TRBV5-1 and TRBJ2-1; 10 bases fit TRBD2. This CDR3 has 13 residues. V gave up 0 bases and J gave up 10 bases; unmatched junction bases: 1. CDR1 is SGHRS and CDR2 is YFSETQ in the germline V gene. CDR3 region: CASSLVLAGEQFF. The DNA for the CDR3 is TGCGCCAGCAGCTTGGTACTAGCGGGGGAGCAGTTCTTC.

This clonotype was observed a handful of times. This chain uses TRBV19 with TRBJ2-1; perhaps TRBD1 as D (5 bases). V was shortened by 3 bases and J by 8 bases, with 20 bases between the two germline ends. CDR1 is LNHDA, CDR2 SQIVND, per germline (reference sequence). The CDR3 length is 16 residues. The CDR3 here is CASSIRTGSLGYEQFF. CDR3 nucleotide sequence: TGTGCCAGTAGTATCCGCACAGGCTCGCTTGGGTATGAGCAGTTCTTC.

This clonotype was seen repeatedly, ten times or more. The chain uses TRBV3-1 and TRBJ1-5; D ambiguous. Looked up from germline, CDR1 is LGHDT and CDR2 is YNNKEL (reference sequence). The CDR3 has 15 amino acids. The V gene lost 1 base and the J gene lost 4 bases, with 11 bases spanning the gap. CDR3 residues: CASSQGAQMNQPQHF. In nucleotides, the CDR3 is TGTGCCAGCAGCCAAGGGGCACAGATGAATCAGCCCCAGCATTTT. Full variable domain (outside the CDR3, taken from reference TRBV3-1 and TRBJ1-5): DTAVSQTPKYLVTQMGNDKSIKCEQNLGHDTMYWYKQDSKKFLKIMFSYNNKELIINETVPNRFSPKSPDKAHLNLHINSLELGDSAVYFCASSQGAQMNQPQHFGDGTRLSIL.

This clonotype came up many times. The rearrangement links TRBV30 to TRBJ1-2, with a weak D call TRBD1 (6 bases). Germline CDR1 is GTSNPN and CDR2 is SVGIG (reference sequence). The ends were cut back, 2 bases at V and 4 bases at J, with 11 bases in the middle. The CDR3 extends over 13 amino acids. The CDR3 is CAWSTGIGYGYTF. The CDR3 coding sequence is TGTGCCTGGAGTACAGGGATCGGCTATGGCTACACCTTC.

This clonotype was found many times. For the CDR3, the DNA is TGCAGTGCCCGACGACAGGGTCCAGGTTCACCCCTCCACTTT. Its translation is CSARRQGPGSPLHF. J is TRBJ1-6 and V is TRBV20-1; 7 bases are shared with TRBD1. V dropped 6 bases and J dropped 9; count of bases not matched to a gene: 11. The CDR3 extends over 14 amino acids. CDR1 and CDR2 (germline): DFQATT, SNEGSKA (reference sequence).

This clonotype occurred many times. The chain uses TRBV20-1 and TRBJ1-1; no firm D call. V was pared by 5 bases and J by 2 bases, with 12 bases between. The CDR3 covers 13 residues. In germline, CDR1 is DFQATT, CDR2 SNEGSKA (reference sequence). The CDR3 DNA reads TGCAGTGCTCTAGAGGACGGTAACACTGAAGCTTTCTTT. It is translated as CSALEDGNTEAFF.